The 28 T cell receptor beta chains below all came from one sample that was sequenced in a study of tumor-infiltrating lymphocytes in primary liver carcinoma. From around 0.5 ug total RNA, TCR beta cDNA was generated with a primer in the constant region. Three nested multiplex PCR rounds, a slightly modified ARM-PCR, produced the libraries for TCR beta. TRBV1-TRBV30 forward and Cbeta reverse primers drove the first two roughly 10-cycle rounds. From the multiplex PCR reads, TCRdb called clonotypes with MiXCR, one entry per CDR3 protein. The sample has some 190,000 distinct CDR3 sequences, about 60% seen once. The study extracted blood RNA from unsorted whole blood and also extracted germline DNA. Sequences were obtained from peripheral blood. These receptors were obtained from a man aged 35 to 55 with primary liver carcinoma and hepatitis B virus infection.

The CDR3 loop is CASSPDRGLGGYTF. CDR3 in DNA: TGTGCCAGCAGCCCCGACAGGGGGCTAGGTGGCTACACCTTC. The V and J genes are TRBV5-4 and TRBJ1-2; 10 nucleotides agree with TRBD1. The CDR3 is 14 residues long. Trimming took 4 bases from V and 7 from J; bases not matched to a gene: 7. CDR1 is SGHNT, CDR2 YYREEE, per germline (reference sequence).

The chain employs TRBV6-2 or TRBV6-3 and TRBJ2-5; unclear D gene. This CDR3 has 13 residues. The germline V gene encodes CDR1 MNHEY and CDR2 SVGEGT. V gave up 11 bases and J gave up 0 bases, with 13 bases separating them. CDR3 residues: CAGKSEDQETQYF. CDR3 coding DNA: TGTGCCGGCAAATCAGAAGACCAAGAGACCCAGTACTTC.

This clonotype was recorded many times. The CDR3 sequence: CASSSFDSINYGYTF. In nucleotides, the CDR3 is TGTGCCAGCAGCTCATTCGACAGTATTAACTATGGCTACACCTTC. The chain uses TRBV7-9 and TRBJ1-2; D may be TRBD1 (5 bases). CDR3 length: 15 amino acids. The V end was cut by 4 bases, the J end by 1 base, with 13 bases between. The germline CDR1 and CDR2 sequences are SEHNR and FQNEAQ (reference sequence).

J is TRBJ2-7 and V is TRBV30; D possibly uses TRBD1 or TRBD2 (6 bases each). The ends were cut back, 0 bases at V and 2 bases at J, with 17 bases in the middle. In germline, CDR1 is GTSNPN, CDR2 SVGIG (reference sequence). The CDR3 has 16 amino acids. As DNA, the CDR3 is TGTGCCTGGAGTGTAAGCCCAACAGGGAGGCCCTACGAGCAGTACTTC. It encodes CAWSVSPTGRPYEQYF.

Turning to this clonotype: Sequence at one end of the junction differs from germline and may be a read error. CDR3 nucleotide sequence: TGTGCCTGCAGTTACTCACTAGCGGGGACCTACGAGCAGTACTTC. This gives the protein CACSYSLAGTYEQYF. The gene calls are TRBV6-2 or TRBV6-3 and TRBJ2-7; 10 bases are a match to TRBD2. The CDR3 sequence is 15 residues long. Germline loops: CDR1 MNHEY, CDR2 SVGEGT.

This clonotype occurred a few times. The CDR3 loop reads CASSYSVVYGYTF. In DNA, the CDR3 is TGTGCCAGCAGTTACTCGGTAGTATATGGCTACACCTTC. The rearrangement uses TRBV6-5 and TRBJ1-2; D not resolved. Germline V lookup: CDR1 MNHEY, CDR2 SVGAGI. The CDR3 runs 13 residues. Trimming took off 0 bases at V and 5 bases at J, with 7 bases between the two ends.

The V gene is TRBV29-1, the J gene TRBJ1-2; D gene unclear. V was pared by 2 bases and J by 7 bases, with 14 bases between. Germline V gene data show CDR1 as SQVTM and CDR2 as ANQGSEA. The CDR3 has 13 amino acids. CDR3 sequence: CSVETRPAGGYTF. CDR3 nucleotides: TGCAGCGTTGAAACCCGCCCTGCCGGTGGCTACACCTTC.

Concerning this clonotype itself: A read error may be the cause here, since a much bigger clone is one base away. V usage is TRBV29-1 and J usage is TRBJ2-7; unclear D gene. Germline CDR1 SQVTM, CDR2 ANQGSEA. The CDR3 sequence is 14 residues long. The V end was cut by 3 bases, the J end by 2 bases, with 14 bases between. DNA for the CDR3: TGCAGCGTTGAGGAATCCACCCGGCCCTACGAGCAGTACTTC. It translates to CSVEESTRPYEQYF.

The chain employs TRBV11-3 and TRBJ2-7, with D uncertain. The V end lost 2 bases, the J end lost 6 bases, and 11 bases lay between the germline ends. Germline CDR1 and CDR2: SGHNT and YENEEA. The CDR3 length is 13 residues. The CDR3 loop reads CASSLCTSREQYF. CDR3 in DNA: TGTGCCAGCAGCTTATGTACCAGTCGCGAGCAGTACTTC.

This sequence joins TRBV7-8 and TRBJ2-3; 11 bases are shared with TRBD2. Germline values: CDR1 SGHVS, CDR2 FQNEAQ. This CDR3 comprises 16 residues. V shed 5 bases and J 3 bases; nucleotides not matched to a gene: 7. The chain's CDR3 is CASSRRTSGPTDTQYF. In DNA, the CDR3 is TGTGCCAGCAGCCGTAGGACTAGCGGGCCTACAGATACGCAGTATTTT.

In the case of this clonotype: A much bigger clone sits one base away, suggesting this may be a read error. CDR3 DNA sequence: TGTGTCAGCAGTTCGCTGGGGGCGTCTGAAGCTTTCTTT. It yields the protein CVSSSLGASEAFF. The chain couples TRBV12-3 or TRBV12-4 to TRBJ1-1; the D gene is possibly TRBD1 (6 bases). CDR3 length equals 13 residues.

The genes are TRBV11-2 and TRBJ2-3; tentatively, D is TRBD2 (5 bases). Trimming left V 4 bases short and J 4 bases short, with 21 bases between. The CDR3 has 17 amino acids. Germline values: CDR1 SGHAT, CDR2 FQNNGV. CDR3 in amino acids: CASSSHWISGSSDTQYF. For the CDR3, the DNA is TGTGCCAGCAGCTCCCACTGGATTAGTGGGAGCTCAGATACGCAGTATTTT.

This clonotype was counted only a few times. The chain couples TRBV29-1 to TRBJ1-5, with no clear D. Trimming shortened V by 4 bases and J by 7 bases, and 14 bases separated the two germline ends. Per germline, CDR1 SQVTM and CDR2 ANQGSEA. The CDR3 contains 13 residues. Here the CDR3 DNA reads TGCAGCGTTGGGGCTTCAGAGGGACAGCCCCAGCATTTT. Translating it yields CSVGASEGQPQHF.

The rearrangement joins TRBV7-9 to TRBJ2-1; TRBD1 agrees at 9 bases. Germline lookup yields CDR1 SEHNR and CDR2 FQNEAQ (reference sequence). The CDR3 is 14 residues long. V shed 5 bases, J shed 11 bases, and the junction held 10 bases outside the gene matches. This chain's CDR3 is CASSDRGGDDKQFF. For the CDR3, the DNA is TGTGCCAGCAGCGACAGGGGGGGTGACGATAAGCAGTTCTTC.

Note on this clonotype: Its ends do not fully match the called genes, so a read error is possible. V and J are TRBV11-2 and TRBJ2-4; D is unclear. The CDR3 contains 14 residues. CDR1 is SGHAT, CDR2 FQNNGV, per germline. CDR3 amino acids: CANSLVTSAPLQYF. The CDR3 DNA is TGCGCCAACAGCTTAGTCACATCGGCTCCTCTTCAGTACTTC.

This clonotype was seen only a few times. It may be a read error: a sequence one base away is much more abundant. The rearrangement links TRBV29-1 to TRBJ2-2; TRBD1 or TRBD2 may be the D gene (5 bases each). CDR1 is SQVTM, CDR2 ANQGSEA, per germline. There are 14 residues in the CDR3. CDR3: CIVDSGRTTGELFF. For the CDR3, the DNA is TGCATCGTGGACTCGGGACGAACCACCGGGGAGCTGTTTTTT.

Details on this clonotype: A junction end diverges from the germline sequence, so it may reflect a read error. This sequence joins TRBV29-1 and TRBJ2-5; D is unclear. Germline CDR1 is SQVTM and CDR2 is ANQGSEA. This CDR3 has 13 residues. For the CDR3, the DNA is TGCAACGTTGACGAAGAGGTAGGAGAGACCCAGTACTTC. It translates to CNVDEEVGETQYF.

The CDR3 sequence: CASSSPRDEQFF. The CDR3 DNA is TGTGCCAGCAGCTCACCCCGCGATGAGCAGTTCTTC. The gene calls are TRBV7-9 and TRBJ2-1, with no clear D. Germline-derived CDR1 and CDR2 are SEHNR and FQNEAQ (reference sequence). The CDR3 totals 12 residues. The V end lost 4 bases, the J end lost 8 bases, and 9 bases lay between the germline ends.

For this clonotype: A read error may account for a junction end that differs from germline. The chain joins TRBV11-2 to TRBJ2-1; 12 nucleotides agree with TRBD2. Germline V gene sequence: CDR1 SGHAT, CDR2 FQNNGV. This CDR3 contains 16 residues. The CDR3 here is CATSLGRLAGVNEQFF. For the CDR3, the DNA is TGTGCCACCAGCTTAGGGAGACTAGCGGGAGTAAATGAGCAGTTCTTC.

On this clonotype: At one boundary the junction diverges from the germline segment, which might be a read error. This chain joins TRBV11-2 and TRBJ2-3, with TRBD2 as a possible D gene (6 bases). This CDR3 spans 17 amino acids. The germline CDR1 and CDR2 sequences are SGHAT and FQNNGV. The CDR3 nucleotides are TGTGCCAGCAGCTCGCGACTAGAGGGAGGCCTAACAGACACGCAGTATTTT. Protein sequence: CASSSRLEGGLTDTQYF.

This clonotype appeared a few times. The rearrangement links TRBV5-4 to TRBJ2-5, with D tentatively TRBD1 or TRBD2 (5 bases each). Germline V gives CDR1 SGHNT, CDR2 YYREEE (reference sequence). The CDR3 contains 15 residues. Trimming took off 4 bases at V and 0 bases at J, with 13 bases between the two ends. The CDR3 is CASSAPGLYQETQYF. CDR3 bases: TGTGCCAGCAGCGCACCGGGGCTGTACCAAGAGACCCAGTACTTC.

This chain links TRBV28 with TRBJ2-7; D uncertain. V lost 3 bases, J lost 3 bases, and 9 bases lay in between. The V gene's germline CDR1 is MDHEN and CDR2 SYDVKM. The length of the CDR3 is 13 residues. CDR3 nucleotides: TGTGCCAGCAGTTTCGGCAACCTCTACGAGCAGTACTTC. Translating it yields CASSFGNLYEQYF.

J is TRBJ1-2 and V is TRBV11-2; 7 bases match TRBD1. V lost 6 bases and J lost 3; bases outside the gene matches: 19. CDR3 size: 18 residues. Germline assignment: CDR1 SGHAT and CDR2 FQNNGV. The CDR3 loop is CASSIDGTVALRDYGYTF. The CDR3 DNA reads as TGTGCCAGCAGTATAGATGGGACAGTGGCCCTCCGGGACTATGGCTACACCTTC.

On this clonotype: A single base separates this from a much larger clone, so it may be a read error. This chain joins TRBV5-5 and TRBJ2-1, with TRBD2 matching over 9 bases. In germline, CDR1 is SGHKS, CDR2 YYEKEE (reference sequence). The CDR3 is 16 amino acids. This CDR3 is CASSRGLAGASNERFF. CDR3 sequence (DNA): TGTGCCAGCAGCCGAGGTTTAGCGGGAGCGAGCAATGAGCGGTTCTTC.

The chain has TRBV10-3 and TRBJ2-1; 16 bases are shared with TRBD2. The junction had 9 bases not matched to a gene; V was cut back by 3 bases and J by 7 bases. The CDR3 spans 18 residues. In germline, CDR1 is ENHRY, CDR2 SYGVKD. The CDR3, as DNA: TGTGCCATCAGTGATTCCGGGACTAGCGGGAGGGAGAGAAATGAGCAGTTCTTC. Encoded protein: CAISDSGTSGRERNEQFF.

This chain uses TRBV4-1 with TRBJ1-6; 8 nucleotides align to TRBD1. Germline V lookup: CDR1 MGHRA, CDR2 YSYEKL. Unmatched junction bases numbered 7, after V lost 3 bases and J lost 6 bases. The length of the CDR3 is 16 residues. The CDR3 region has the DNA TGCGCCAGCAGCCAGTCCCGGGACAGGTTTAATTCACCCCTCCACTTT. Encoded protein: CASSQSRDRFNSPLHF.

A remark on this clonotype: An end of the junction differs from the germline gene, which may be a read error. The chain joins TRBV29-1 to TRBJ1-1; D not resolved. There are 13 residues in the CDR3. The germline V gene encodes CDR1 SQVTM and CDR2 ANQGSEA. The CDR3 region is CIVSLAEDTEAFF. The CDR3 DNA reads as TGCATCGTTAGCCTGGCGGAGGACACTGAAGCTTTCTTT.

This clonotype was detected a few times. The rearrangement links TRBV14 to TRBJ2-6; possibly TRBD1 or TRBD2 for D (5 bases each). This CDR3 has 17 residues. Trimming removed 3 bases at V and 0 bases at J, with 12 bases between. From germline, CDR1 is SGHDN and CDR2 FVKESK. The CDR3 region has the DNA TGTGCCAGCAGCCATTATACCGGGACCTCTGGGGCCAACGTCCTGACTTTC. As protein: CASSHYTGTSGANVLTF.